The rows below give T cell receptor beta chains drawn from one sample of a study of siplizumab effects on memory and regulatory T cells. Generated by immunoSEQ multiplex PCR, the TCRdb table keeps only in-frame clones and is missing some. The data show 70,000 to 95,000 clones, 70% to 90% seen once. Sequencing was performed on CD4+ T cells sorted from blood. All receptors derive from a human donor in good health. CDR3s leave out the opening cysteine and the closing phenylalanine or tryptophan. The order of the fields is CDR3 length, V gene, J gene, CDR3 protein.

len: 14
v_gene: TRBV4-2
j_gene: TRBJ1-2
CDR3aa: ASSQRGGTGVGGYT

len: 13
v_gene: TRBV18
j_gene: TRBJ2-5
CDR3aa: ASSQSGLGGETQY

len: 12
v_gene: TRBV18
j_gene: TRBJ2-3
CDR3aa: ASSPLDSTDTQY

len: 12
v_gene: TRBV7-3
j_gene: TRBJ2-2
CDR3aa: ASSLMGNTGELF

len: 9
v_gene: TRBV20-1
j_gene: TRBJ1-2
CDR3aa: SARDLGGYT

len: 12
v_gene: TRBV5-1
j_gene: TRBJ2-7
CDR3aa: ASSLESISYEQY

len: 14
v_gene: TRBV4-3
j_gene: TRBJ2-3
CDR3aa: ASSPASGRFTDTQY

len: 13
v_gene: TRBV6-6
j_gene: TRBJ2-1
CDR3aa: ASDKASGRFVEQF

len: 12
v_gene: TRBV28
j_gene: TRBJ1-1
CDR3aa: ASKRTGTVTEAF

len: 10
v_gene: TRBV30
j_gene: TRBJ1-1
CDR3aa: AWGIGAAGAF

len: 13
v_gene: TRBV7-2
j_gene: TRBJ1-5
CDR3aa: ASSQYRGQNQPQH

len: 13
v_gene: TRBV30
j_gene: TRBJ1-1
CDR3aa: AWSDPGRLNTEAF

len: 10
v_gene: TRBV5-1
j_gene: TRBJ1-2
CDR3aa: ASSLDKKGYT

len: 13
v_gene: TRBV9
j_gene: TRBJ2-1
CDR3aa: ASSVGTHSYNEQF

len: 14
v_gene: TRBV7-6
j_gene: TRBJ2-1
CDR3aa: ASSLEVVAIYNEQF

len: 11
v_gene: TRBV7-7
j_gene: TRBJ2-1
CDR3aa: ASSPLAENEQF

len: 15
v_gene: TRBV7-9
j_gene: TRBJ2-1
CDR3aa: ASSPPRGRRTYNEQF

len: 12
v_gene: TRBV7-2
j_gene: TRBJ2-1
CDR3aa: ASSFPDRDNEQF

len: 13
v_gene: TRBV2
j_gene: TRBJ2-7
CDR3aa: ASNPAGLAEYEQY

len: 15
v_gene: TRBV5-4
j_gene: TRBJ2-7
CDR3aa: ASSYLGGAGGRYEQY

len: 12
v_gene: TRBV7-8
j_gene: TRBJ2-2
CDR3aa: ASSFMANTGELF

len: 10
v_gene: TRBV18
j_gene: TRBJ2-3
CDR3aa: ASSSLTDTQY

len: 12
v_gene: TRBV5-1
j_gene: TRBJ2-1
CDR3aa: ASSLATDNNEQF

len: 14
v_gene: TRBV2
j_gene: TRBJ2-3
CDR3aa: ASTAVNPNGIDTQY

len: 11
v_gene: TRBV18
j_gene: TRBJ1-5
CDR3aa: ASSPDRNQPQH

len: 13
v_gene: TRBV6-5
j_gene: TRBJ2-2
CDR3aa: ASSYQNRAAGELF

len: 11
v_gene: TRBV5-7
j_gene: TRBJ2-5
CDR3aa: ASSQPPGETQY

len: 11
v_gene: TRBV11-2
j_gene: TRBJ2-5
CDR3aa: ASSLLRQETQY

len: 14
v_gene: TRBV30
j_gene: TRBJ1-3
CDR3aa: AWSVRRTGSGNTIY

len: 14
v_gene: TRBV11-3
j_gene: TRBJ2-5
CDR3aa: ASSSKGDRGPETQY

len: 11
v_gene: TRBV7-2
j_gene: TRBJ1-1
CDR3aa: ASSQTANTEAF